This is a list of T cell receptor beta chains from one sample in a study of cytomegalovirus exposure and HLA in healthy donors. Measured with immunoSEQ multiplex PCR; TCRdb has only the in-frame clones, and not every one. The sample consists of around 300,000 clones, roughly 70% of them appearing once. Sequences were obtained from PBMCs. The receptors here all came from a female donor in good health and CMV-seronegative. CDR3s include the opening cysteine and the closing phenylalanine or tryptophan. The D gene is left open where the match is weak. Only part of the rows carry a size: once, few, many, or a class if the clone is expanded.

TRBD1,TRBV18,.,TRBJ1-4,TGTGCCAGCTCACCACTCCCGTGGCAGGGGGGAAATGAAAAACTGTTTTTT,CASSPLPWQGGNEKLFF
.,TRBV6-6,.,TRBJ1-6,TGTGCCAGCAGTCCCGACAGATCCAATTCACCCCTCCACTTT,CASSPDRSNSPLHF
TRBD2,TRBV5-1,.,TRBJ2-2,TGCGCCAGCAGCTTGCGGGGACTAGACCGCACCGGGGAGCTGTTTTTT,CASSLRGLDRTGELFF
.,TRBV28,.,TRBJ1-5,TGTGCCAGCAGACTACCCGGGACTGCTCTTGGTATCCAGCATTTT,CASRLPGTALGIQHF
.,TRBV10-1,.,TRBJ1-5,TGCGCCAGCAGTGATTCGAGAGGCGCTAGCAATCAGCCCCAGCATTTT,CASSDSRGASNQPQHF
TRBD2,TRBV27,.,TRBJ2-1,TGTGCCAGCAGTTACGCCAGCGGGAGCTCCTACAATGAGCAGTTCTTC,CASSYASGSSYNEQFF
TRBD1,TRBV5-4,.,TRBJ2-7,TGTGCCAGCAGCTCCTCAGGGACAGGGGGCTACGAGCAGTACTTC,CASSSSGTGGYEQYF
.,TRBV7-6,.,TRBJ2-1,TGTGCCAGCAGCTTAGCGCAGGGGACTAATCCCTACAATGAGCAGTTCTTC,CASSLAQGTNPYNEQFF
.,TRBV7-9,once,TRBJ2-7,TGTTCCAGCAGCTCCCAGGGGAGCTGGGGCGGGAGAGCGTACGAGCAGTACTTC,CSSSSQGSWGGRAYEQYF
.,TRBV28,once,TRBJ2-7,TGTGCCAGCAGCCCCGCTACAGGTTCCTACGAGCAGTACTTC,CASSPATGSYEQYF
TRBD1,TRBV5-8,.,TRBJ2-7,TGTGCCAGCAGCCATGCAGGGGGCTATTCCTACGAGCAGTACTTC,CASSHAGGYSYEQYF
.,TRBV6-1,.,TRBJ2-3,TGTGCCAGCAGCCTACAGGGAGGGAGCCTAGATACGCAGTATTTT,CASSLQGGSLDTQYF
TRBD2,TRBV5-1,.,TRBJ2-1,TGCGCCAGCAGCTTGGAGGCGAGCGGGGTCCTCTACAATGAGCAGTTCTTC,CASSLEASGVLYNEQFF
.,TRBV7-5,.,TRBJ2-5,TGTGTCAGAAGCTCCAACGAAGGGGACATAAAAGAGACCCAGTACTTC,CVRSSNEGDIKETQYF
.,TRBV4-1,.,TRBJ1-2,TGCGCCAGCAGCGGGGAGTTCTATGGCTACACCTTC,CASSGEFYGYTF
.,TRBV5-4,.,TRBJ2-3,TGTGCCAGCAGCTTCCGGGGGAGCACAGATACGCAGTATTTT,CASSFRGSTDTQYF
TRBD1,TRBV7-9,.,TRBJ2-1,TGTGCCAGCAGCTTGGCCGGGACAGGATTTTACAATGAGCAGTTCTTC,CASSLAGTGFYNEQFF
TRBD1,TRBV30,.,TRBJ2-4,TGTGCCTGGAATGACAGGGTTCCCAAAAACATTCAGTACTTC,CAWNDRVPKNIQYF
TRBD2,TRBV7-6,.,TRBJ2-1,TGTGCCAGCAGCCCGTCCGGGACTAGCGGGTGGCATGAGCAGTTCTTC,CASSPSGTSGWHEQFF
TRBD2,TRBV11-3,.,TRBJ2-1,TGTGCCAGCAGCTTGGAGGGAGGGCCTTACAATGAGCAGTTCTTC,CASSLEGGPYNEQFF
TRBD2,TRBV7-3,few,TRBJ2-1,TGTGCCAGCAGCACCACCTCTAGCGGGAGATGGTTCTTC,CASSTTSSGRWFF
TRBD1,TRBV2,.,TRBJ2-1,TGTGCCAGCAACGGACAGGGCGCCTACAATGAGCAGTTCTTC,CASNGQGAYNEQFF
TRBD1,TRBV7-9,.,TRBJ2-7,TGTGCCAGCAGCTTAGCAGAGGGACAGGGAAAGGGCTTC,CASSLAEGQGKGF
TRBD1,TRBV30,.,TRBJ1-2,TGTGCCTGGAGTGTAGGGACAGGGGGCAACTATGGCTACACCTTC,CAWSVGTGGNYGYTF
TRBD2,TRBV15,.,TRBJ2-7,TGTGCCACCAGCAAAGAACGGACTAGCGGGAGGGCCCTGGACGAGCAGTACTTC,CATSKERTSGRALDEQYF
TRBD1,TRBV28,.,TRBJ1-5,TGTGCCAGCCTCTACACAGGGGACCATCAGCCCCAGCATTTT,CASLYTGDHQPQHF
TRBD2,TRBV2,.,TRBJ2-3,TGTGCCAGCAGTGAGACTAGCGGGATCCCAGATACGCAGTATTTT,CASSETSGIPDTQYF
.,TRBV11-3,.,TRBJ2-7,TGTGCCAGCAGCTTATCCAGGGCTTGGCCCGAGCAGTACTTC,CASSLSRAWPEQYF
TRBD2,TRBV15,.,TRBJ2-1,TGTGCCACCAGCAGAGGAGGCAGCGGGAGCAATGAGCAGTTCTTC,CATSRGGSGSNEQFF
.,TRBV5-1,.,TRBJ2-2,TGCGCCAGCAGTGACAAATCGAACACCGGGGAGCTGTTTTTT,CASSDKSNTGELFF
.,TRBV30,.,TRBJ1-1,TGTGCCGGAGGGAGGGGCCCCGGGGGGAACACTGAAGCTTTCTTT,CAGGRGPGGNTEAFF
.,TRBV2,.,TRBJ1-1,TGTGCCAGCAGGGGCCCTTTAGGCACTGAAGCTTTCTTT,CASRGPLGTEAFF
.,TRBV6-1,.,TRBJ2-2,TGTGCCAGCTGCGTGTCAGGTTGCACCGGGGAGCTGTTTTTT,CASCVSGCTGELFF
TRBD1,TRBV6-5,.,TRBJ2-1,TGTGCCAGCAGTTACGAAGGACAGGGAAATCGTGAGCAGTTCTTC,CASSYEGQGNREQFF
.,TRBV11-2,.,TRBJ2-7,TGTGCCAGCAGTCCACAGGGCGCCGAGCAGTACTTC,CASSPQGAEQYF
.,TRBV5-8,.,TRBJ1-2,TGTGCCAGCAGCTTGGCGGGGGGGGCGCATGGCTACACCTTC,CASSLAGGAHGYTF
.,TRBV4-1,.,TRBJ2-7,TGCGCCAGCAGCCCCCTGACGTGGGGGGAGTCCGACGAGCAGTACTTC,CASSPLTWGESDEQYF
TRBD1,TRBV15,.,TRBJ1-2,TGTGCCACCAGCAGGACAGGGGGCAATGGCTACACCTTC,CATSRTGGNGYTF
TRBD1,TRBV28,.,TRBJ1-1,TGTGCCAGCAGCCCTGGACAGGGGGTGTTTTGGGGCACTGAAGCTTTCTTT,CASSPGQGVFWGTEAFF
TRBD2,TRBV2,few,TRBJ2-1,TGTGCCAGCAGTGAAACACTAGCGGGAGGGATGGATGAGCAGTTCTTC,CASSETLAGGMDEQFF
.,TRBV18,.,TRBJ1-2,TGTGCCAGCTCACCATTGTCGGGTCCTAATATGGGGCAGGGGAAAGAAGGCTACACCTTC,CASSPLSGPNMGQGKEGYTF
TRBD1,TRBV4-1,once,TRBJ1-5,TGCGCCAGCAGCCAAGATCGGACAGGGACGGTCAATCAGCCCCAGCATTTT,CASSQDRTGTVNQPQHF
.,TRBV5-1,once,TRBJ2-7,TGCGCCAGCAGCCCGACCGGGACACATTACGAGCAGTACTTC,CASSPTGTHYEQYF
.,TRBV27,.,TRBJ1-2,TGTGCCAGCAGTTTTGGGGATTCGGCCCAGGGTAATGGCTACACCTTC,CASSFGDSAQGNGYTF
.,TRBV12-5,few,TRBJ1-1,TGTGCTAGTGGTTTGTTCGCAGGGACTGAAGCTTTCTTT,CASGLFAGTEAFF
.,TRBV30,.,TRBJ2-1,TGTGCCTGGGGCACTGGGGCTAACTCCTACAATGAGCAGTTCTTC,CAWGTGANSYNEQFF
.,TRBV10-3,.,TRBJ1-2,TGTGCCATCAGTGGGTCACAGGGCGCCAACTATGGCTACACCTTC,CAISGSQGANYGYTF
.,TRBV9,.,TRBJ1-2,TGTGCCAGCAGCGTAGGGTTGGGGCAGCCCGGCGGCTACACCTTC,CASSVGLGQPGGYTF
.,TRBV10-3,.,TRBJ2-1,TGTGCCATCAGCACCCTCAACAGGGACAATGAGCAGTTCTTC,CAISTLNRDNEQFF
TRBD2,TRBV25-1,few,TRBJ2-5,TGTGCCAGCACTCTAGCGGGAGTGGAGACCCAGTACTTC,CASTLAGVETQYF